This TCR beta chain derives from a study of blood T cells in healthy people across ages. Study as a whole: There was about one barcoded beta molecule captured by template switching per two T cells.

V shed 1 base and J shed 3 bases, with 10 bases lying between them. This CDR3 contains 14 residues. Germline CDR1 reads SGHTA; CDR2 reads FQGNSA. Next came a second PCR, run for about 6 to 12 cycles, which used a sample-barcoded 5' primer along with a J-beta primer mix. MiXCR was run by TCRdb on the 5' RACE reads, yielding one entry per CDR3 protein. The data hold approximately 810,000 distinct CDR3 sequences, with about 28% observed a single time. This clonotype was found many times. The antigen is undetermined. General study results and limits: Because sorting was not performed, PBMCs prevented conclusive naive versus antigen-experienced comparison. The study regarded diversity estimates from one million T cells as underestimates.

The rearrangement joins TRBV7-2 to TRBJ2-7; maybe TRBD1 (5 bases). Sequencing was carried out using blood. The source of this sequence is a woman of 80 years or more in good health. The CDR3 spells CASSLDRSLYEQYF. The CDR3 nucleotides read TGTGCCAGCAGCTTAGACAGGTCCCTCTACGAGCAGTACTTC. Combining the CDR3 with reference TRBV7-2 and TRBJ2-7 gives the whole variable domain GAGVSQSPSNKVTEKGKDVELRCDPISGHTALYWYRQSLGQGLEFLIYFQGNSAPDKSGLPSDRFSAERTGGSVSTLTIQRTQQEDSAVYLCASSLDRSLYEQYFGPGTRLTVT.